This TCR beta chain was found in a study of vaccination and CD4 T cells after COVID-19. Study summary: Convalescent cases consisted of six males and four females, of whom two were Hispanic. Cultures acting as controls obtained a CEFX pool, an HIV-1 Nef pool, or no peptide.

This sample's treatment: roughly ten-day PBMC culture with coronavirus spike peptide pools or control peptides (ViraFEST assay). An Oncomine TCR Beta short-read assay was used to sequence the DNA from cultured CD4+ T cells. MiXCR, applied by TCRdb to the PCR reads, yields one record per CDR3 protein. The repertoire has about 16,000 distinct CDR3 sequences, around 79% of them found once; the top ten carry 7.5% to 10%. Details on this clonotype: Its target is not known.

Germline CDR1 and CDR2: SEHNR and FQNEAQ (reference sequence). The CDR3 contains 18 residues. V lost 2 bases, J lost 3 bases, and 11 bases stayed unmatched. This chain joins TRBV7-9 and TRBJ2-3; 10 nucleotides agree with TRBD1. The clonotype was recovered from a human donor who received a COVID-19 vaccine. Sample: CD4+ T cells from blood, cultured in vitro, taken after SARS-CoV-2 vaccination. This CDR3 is CASSLTFARDRGTDTQYF. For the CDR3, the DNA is TGTGCCAGCAGCTTAACATTTGCAAGGGACAGGGGAACAGATACGCAGTATTTT.